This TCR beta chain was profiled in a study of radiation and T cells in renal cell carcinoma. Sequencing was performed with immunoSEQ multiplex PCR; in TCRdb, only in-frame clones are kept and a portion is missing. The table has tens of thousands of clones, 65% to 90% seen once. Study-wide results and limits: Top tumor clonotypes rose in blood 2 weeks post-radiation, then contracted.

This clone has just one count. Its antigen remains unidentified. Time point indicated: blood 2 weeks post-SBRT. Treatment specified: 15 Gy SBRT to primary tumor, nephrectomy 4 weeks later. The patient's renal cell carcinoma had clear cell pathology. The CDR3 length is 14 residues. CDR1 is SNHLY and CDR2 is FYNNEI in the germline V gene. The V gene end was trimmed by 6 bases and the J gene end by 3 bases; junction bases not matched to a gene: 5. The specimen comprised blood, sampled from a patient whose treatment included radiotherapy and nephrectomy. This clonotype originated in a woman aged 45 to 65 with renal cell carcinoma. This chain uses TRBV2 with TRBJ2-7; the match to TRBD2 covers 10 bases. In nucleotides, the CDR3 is TGTGCCAGCAGGGATAGCGGGGGGCTCTACGAGCAGTACTTC. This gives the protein CASRDSGGLYEQYF.